This T cell receptor beta chain was identified during a study of T cell responses to AZD1222 COVID-19 vaccine. Findings and caveats of the study: Vaccine-associated CD4 TCRs spanned spike, dominant at 160-218 and 743-854. Females outnumbered males among donors, who were mostly white British; clonal diversity was possibly underestimated. AZD1222 recipients seropositive at baseline numbered only 6 or 7.

As to this clone: What it recognizes is unknown.

The CDR3 totals 16 residues. CDR1 ENHRY and CDR2 SYGVKD come from the germline V gene. Between the trimmed V and J ends, which lost 0 bases and 5 bases, there was a span of 13 bases. Method: immunoSEQ multiplex PCR; TCRdb's copy keeps in-frame clones and lacks some. The sample consists of approximately 200,000 clones, 80% to 95% of them appearing once. This material consisted of peripheral blood, taken 28 days after the second AZD1222 dose. The gene calls are TRBV10-3 and TRBJ1-4; D is perhaps TRBD1 (5 bases). This clonotype originated in an adult who received the AZD1222 COVID-19 vaccine. The CDR3 spells CAISESRGRVNEKLFF. DNA for the CDR3: TGTGCCATCAGTGAGTCGCGGGGCAGGGTGAATGAAAAACTGTTTTTT.